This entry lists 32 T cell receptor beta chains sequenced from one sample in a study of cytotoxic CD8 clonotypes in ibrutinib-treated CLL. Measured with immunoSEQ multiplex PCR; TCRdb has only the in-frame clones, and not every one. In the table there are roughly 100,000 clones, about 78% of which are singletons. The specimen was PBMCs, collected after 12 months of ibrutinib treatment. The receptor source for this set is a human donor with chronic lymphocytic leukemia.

The CDR3 DNA reads TGCGCCAGCAGTGAGCCGTCGAAGGGGCCGGGAAGGAACACCATATATTTT. Amino acid sequence: CASSEPSKGPGRNTIYF. The rearrangement uses TRBV10-2 and TRBJ1-3; the D gene is possibly TRBD1 (5 bases). The V gene lost 2 bases and the J gene lost 7 bases, with 21 bases spanning the gap. The CDR3 is 17 residues long. Per germline, CDR1 WSHSY and CDR2 SAAADI.

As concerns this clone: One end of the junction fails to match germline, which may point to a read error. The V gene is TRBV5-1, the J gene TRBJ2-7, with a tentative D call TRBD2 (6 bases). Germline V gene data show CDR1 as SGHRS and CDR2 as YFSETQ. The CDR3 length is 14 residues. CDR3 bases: TGCGCCAGCAGCGGCGGGGCGATGGCCTACAAGCAGTACTTC. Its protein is CASSGGAMAYKQYF.

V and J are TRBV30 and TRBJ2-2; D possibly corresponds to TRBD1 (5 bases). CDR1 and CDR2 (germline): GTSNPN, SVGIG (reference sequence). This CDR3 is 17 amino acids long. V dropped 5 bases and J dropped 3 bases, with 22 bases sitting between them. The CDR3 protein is CAWGPRRTGLDTGELFF. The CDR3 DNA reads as TGTGCCTGGGGACCGCGAAGAACAGGATTGGACACCGGGGAGCTGTTTTTT.

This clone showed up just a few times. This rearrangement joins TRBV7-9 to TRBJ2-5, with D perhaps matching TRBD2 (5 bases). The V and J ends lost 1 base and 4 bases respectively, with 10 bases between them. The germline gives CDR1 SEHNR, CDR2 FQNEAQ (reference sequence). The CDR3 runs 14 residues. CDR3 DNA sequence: TGTGCCAGCAGCTTAGTAGCCAGCGGAGAGACCCAGTACTTC. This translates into CASSLVASGETQYF.

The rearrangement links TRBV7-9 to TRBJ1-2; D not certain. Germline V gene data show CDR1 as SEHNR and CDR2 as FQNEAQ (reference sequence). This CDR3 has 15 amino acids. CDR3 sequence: CASGVSQDFGSGYTF. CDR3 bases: TGTGCAAGCGGTGTTTCCCAGGACTTTGGCTCGGGCTACACCTTC.

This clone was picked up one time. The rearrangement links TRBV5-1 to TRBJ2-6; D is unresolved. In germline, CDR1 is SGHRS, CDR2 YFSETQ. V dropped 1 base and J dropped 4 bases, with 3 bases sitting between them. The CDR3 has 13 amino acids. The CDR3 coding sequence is TGCGCCAGCAGCTTGCCCGGGGCCAACGTCCTGACTTTC. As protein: CASSLPGANVLTF.

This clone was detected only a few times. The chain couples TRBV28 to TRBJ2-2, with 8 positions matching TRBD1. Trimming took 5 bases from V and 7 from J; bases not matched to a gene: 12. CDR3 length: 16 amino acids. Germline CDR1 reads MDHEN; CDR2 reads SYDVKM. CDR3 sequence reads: CASSPETGERGGELFF. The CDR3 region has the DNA TGTGCCAGCAGTCCGGAGACAGGGGAACGTGGCGGGGAGCTGTTTTTT.

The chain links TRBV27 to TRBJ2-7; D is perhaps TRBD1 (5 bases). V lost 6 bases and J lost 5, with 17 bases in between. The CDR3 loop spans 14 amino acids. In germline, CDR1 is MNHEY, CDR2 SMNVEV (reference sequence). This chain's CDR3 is CASSRTDKANEQYF. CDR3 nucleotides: TGTGCCAGCAGCCGGACGGACAAGGCTAACGAGCAGTACTTC.

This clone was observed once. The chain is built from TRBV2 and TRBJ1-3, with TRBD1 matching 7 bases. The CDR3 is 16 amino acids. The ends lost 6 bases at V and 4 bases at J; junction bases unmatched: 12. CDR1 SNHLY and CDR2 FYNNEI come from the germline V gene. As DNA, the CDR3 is TGTGCCAGCAGCCGAGAAGGCGCAGGGGGGGGAAACACCATATATTTT. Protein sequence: CASSREGAGGGNTIYF. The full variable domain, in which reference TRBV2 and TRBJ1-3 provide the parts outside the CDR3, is EPEVTQTPSHQVTQMGQEVILRCVPISNHLYFYWYRQILGQKVEFLVSFYNNEISEKSEIFDDQFSVERPDGSNFTLKIRSTKLEDSAMYFCASSREGAGGGNTIYFGEGSWLTVV.

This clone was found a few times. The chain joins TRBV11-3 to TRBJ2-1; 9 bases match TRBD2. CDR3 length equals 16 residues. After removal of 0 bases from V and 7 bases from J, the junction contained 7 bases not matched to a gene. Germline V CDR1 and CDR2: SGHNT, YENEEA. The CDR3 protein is CASSLDSGTSRNEQFF. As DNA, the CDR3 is TGTGCCAGCAGCTTAGATTCCGGGACTAGCCGAAATGAGCAGTTCTTC.

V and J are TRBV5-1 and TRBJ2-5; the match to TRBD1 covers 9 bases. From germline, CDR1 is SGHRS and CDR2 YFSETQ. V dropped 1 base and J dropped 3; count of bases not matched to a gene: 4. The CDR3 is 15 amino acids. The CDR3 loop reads CASSLRDRAKETQYF. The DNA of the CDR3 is TGCGCCAGCAGCTTGCGGGACAGGGCTAAAGAGACCCAGTACTTC.

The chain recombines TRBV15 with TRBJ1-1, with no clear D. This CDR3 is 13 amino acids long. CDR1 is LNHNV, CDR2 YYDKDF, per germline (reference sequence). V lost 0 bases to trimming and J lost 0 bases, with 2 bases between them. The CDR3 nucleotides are TGTGCCACCAGCAGAGAAATGAACACTGAAGCTTTCTTT. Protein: CATSREMNTEAFF.

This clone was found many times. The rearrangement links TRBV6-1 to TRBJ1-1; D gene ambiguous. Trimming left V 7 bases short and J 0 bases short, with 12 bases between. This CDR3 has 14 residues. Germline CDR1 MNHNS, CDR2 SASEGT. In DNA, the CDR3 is TGTGCCAGCACTGAGGATTTCATGAACACTGAAGCTTTCTTT. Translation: CASTEDFMNTEAFF.

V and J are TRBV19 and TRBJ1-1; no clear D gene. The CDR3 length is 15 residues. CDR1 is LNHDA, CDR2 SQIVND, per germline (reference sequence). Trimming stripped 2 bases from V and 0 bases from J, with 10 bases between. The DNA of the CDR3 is TGTGCCAGTAGTATAAAAGTAGGGCTGAACACTGAAGCTTTCTTT. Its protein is CASSIKVGLNTEAFF.

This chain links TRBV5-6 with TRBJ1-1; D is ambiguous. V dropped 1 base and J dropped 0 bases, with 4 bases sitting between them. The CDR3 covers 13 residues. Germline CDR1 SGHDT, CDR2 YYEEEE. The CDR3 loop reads CASSLPLNTEAFF. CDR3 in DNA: TGTGCCAGCAGCTTGCCACTGAACACTGAAGCTTTCTTT.

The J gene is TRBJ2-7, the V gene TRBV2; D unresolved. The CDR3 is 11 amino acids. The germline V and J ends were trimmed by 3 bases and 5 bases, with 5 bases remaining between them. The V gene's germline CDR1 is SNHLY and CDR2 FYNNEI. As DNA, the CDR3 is TGTGCCAGCAGTGAGCGCCACGAGCAGTACTTC. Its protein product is CASSERHEQYF.

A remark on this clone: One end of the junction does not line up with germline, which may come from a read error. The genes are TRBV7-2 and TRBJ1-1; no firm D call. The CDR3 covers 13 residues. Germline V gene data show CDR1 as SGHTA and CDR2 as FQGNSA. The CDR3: CASTLDSSTEAFF. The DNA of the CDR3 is TGTGCCAGCACCTTAGACTCCAGCACTGAAGCTTTCTTT.

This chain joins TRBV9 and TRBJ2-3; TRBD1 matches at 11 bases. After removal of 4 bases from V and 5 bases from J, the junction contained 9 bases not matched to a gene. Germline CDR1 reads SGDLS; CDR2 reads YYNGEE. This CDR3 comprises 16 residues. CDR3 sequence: CASSPHLDRGQDTQYF. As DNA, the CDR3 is TGTGCCAGCAGCCCCCACCTGGACAGGGGGCAAGATACGCAGTATTTT.

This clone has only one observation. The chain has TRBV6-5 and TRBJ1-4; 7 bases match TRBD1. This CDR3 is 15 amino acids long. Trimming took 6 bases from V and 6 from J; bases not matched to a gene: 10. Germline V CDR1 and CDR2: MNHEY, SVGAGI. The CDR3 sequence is CASSQAFTGDEKLFF. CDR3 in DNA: TGTGCCAGCAGCCAAGCTTTTACAGGGGATGAAAAACTGTTTTTT.

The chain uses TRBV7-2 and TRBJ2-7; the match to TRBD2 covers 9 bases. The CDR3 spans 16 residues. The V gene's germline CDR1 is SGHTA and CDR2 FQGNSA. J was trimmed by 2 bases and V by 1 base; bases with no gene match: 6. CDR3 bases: TGTGCCAGCAGCTTAGATGGTAGCGGGAGACCCTACGAGCAGTACTTC. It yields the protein CASSLDGSGRPYEQYF.

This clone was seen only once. CDR3 amino acids: CASSTGGSGAYEQYF. CDR3 DNA: TGTGCCAGCTCAACCGGCGGGTCAGGAGCCTACGAGCAGTACTTC. The chain uses TRBV18 and TRBJ2-7, with a weak D call TRBD2 (5 bases). The CDR3 has 15 amino acids. V lost 5 bases, J lost 2 bases, and 16 bases lay in between. CDR1 is KGHSH and CDR2 is LQKENI in the germline V gene.

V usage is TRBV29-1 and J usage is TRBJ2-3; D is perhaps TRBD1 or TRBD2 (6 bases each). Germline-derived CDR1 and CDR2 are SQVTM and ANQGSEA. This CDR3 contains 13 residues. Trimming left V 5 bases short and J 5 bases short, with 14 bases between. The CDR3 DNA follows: TGCAGCGTTCACTACGAGGGGGGAGATACGCAGTATTTT. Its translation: CSVHYEGGDTQYF.

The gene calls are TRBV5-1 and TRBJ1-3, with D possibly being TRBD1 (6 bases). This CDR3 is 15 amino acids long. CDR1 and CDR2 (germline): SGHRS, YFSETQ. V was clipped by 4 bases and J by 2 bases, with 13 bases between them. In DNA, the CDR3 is TGCGCCAGCAGCGACGCACAGGGAGCTGGAAACACCATATATTTT. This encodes CASSDAQGAGNTIYF.

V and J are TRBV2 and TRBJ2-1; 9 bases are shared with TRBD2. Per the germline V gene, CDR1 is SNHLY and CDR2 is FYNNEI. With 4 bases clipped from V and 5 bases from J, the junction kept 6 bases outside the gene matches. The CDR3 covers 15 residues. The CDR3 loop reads CASSGPSGVNNEQFF. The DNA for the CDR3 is TGTGCCAGCAGTGGGCCTAGCGGGGTAAACAATGAGCAGTTCTTC.

The CDR3 sequence: CASSSDGGKGNEQFF. CDR3 DNA sequence: TGTGCCAGCAGCTCGGACGGGGGGAAAGGGAATGAGCAGTTCTTC. The rearrangement uses TRBV14 and TRBJ2-1, with TRBD2 matching 7 bases. Germline lookup yields CDR1 SGHDN and CDR2 FVKESK. This CDR3 spans 15 amino acids. The ends lost 5 bases at V and 7 bases at J; junction bases unmatched: 11.

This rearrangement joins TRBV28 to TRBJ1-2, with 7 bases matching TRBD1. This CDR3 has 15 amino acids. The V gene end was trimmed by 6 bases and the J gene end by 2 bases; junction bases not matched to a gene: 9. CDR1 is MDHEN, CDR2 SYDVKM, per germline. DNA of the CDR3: TGTGCCAGCAGCCGTAACCGACAGGGCAACTATGGCTACACCTTC. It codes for CASSRNRQGNYGYTF.

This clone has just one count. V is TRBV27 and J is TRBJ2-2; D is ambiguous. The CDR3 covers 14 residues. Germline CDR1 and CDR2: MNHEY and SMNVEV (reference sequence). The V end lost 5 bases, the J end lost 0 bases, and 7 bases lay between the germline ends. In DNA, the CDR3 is TGTGCCAGCAGTCAGTCACCGAACACCGGGGAGCTGTTTTTT. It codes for CASSQSPNTGELFF.

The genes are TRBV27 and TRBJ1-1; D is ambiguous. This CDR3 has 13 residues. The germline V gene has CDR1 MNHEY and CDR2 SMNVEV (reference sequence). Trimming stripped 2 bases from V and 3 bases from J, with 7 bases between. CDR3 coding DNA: TGTGCCAGCAGTTTAAATAGACACACTGAAGCTTTCTTT. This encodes CASSLNRHTEAFF.

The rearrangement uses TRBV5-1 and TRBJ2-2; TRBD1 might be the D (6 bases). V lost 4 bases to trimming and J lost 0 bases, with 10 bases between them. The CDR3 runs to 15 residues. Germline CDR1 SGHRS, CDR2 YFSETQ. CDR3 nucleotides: TGCGCCAGCAGCGGGACAAACGCGAACACCGGGGAGCTGTTTTTT. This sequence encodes CASSGTNANTGELFF.

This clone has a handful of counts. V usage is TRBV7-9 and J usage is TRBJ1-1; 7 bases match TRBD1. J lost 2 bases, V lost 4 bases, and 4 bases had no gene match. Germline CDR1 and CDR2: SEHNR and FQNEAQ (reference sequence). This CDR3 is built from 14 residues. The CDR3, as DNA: TGTGCCAGCAGCTCGACAGGGTTAAACACTGAAGCTTTCTTT. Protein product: CASSSTGLNTEAFF.

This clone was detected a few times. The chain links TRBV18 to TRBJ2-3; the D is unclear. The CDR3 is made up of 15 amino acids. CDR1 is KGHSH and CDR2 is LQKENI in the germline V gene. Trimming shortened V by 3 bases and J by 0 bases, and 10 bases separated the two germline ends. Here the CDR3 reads CASSPVAGSTDTQYF. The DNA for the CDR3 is TGTGCCAGCTCACCGGTCGCCGGGAGCACAGATACGCAGTATTTT.

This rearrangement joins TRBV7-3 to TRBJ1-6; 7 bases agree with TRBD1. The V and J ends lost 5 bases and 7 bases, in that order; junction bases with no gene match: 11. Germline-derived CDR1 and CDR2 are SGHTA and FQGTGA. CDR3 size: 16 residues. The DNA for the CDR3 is TGTGCCAGCAGCCTGAACAGGGGAGGAAGGAATTCACCCCTCCACTTT. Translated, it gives CASSLNRGGRNSPLHF.